The present TCR beta chain was sequenced within a study of T cells in Graves' hyperthyroidism and ophthalmopathy. In this sample, this clonotype turned up many times. Researchers amplified the TCR beta CDR3 regions from RNA transcripts. RT-PCR in the first round (using the HTBI primer set) targeted the TCR CDR3. TCRdb re-called the multiplex PCR reads with MiXCR, one entry per CDR3 protein. This table holds approximately 400,000 distinct CDR3 sequences, about 14% found once. After removal of 3 bases from V and 8 bases from J, the junction contained 6 bases not matched to a gene. The CDR3 has 13 amino acids.

This chain uses TRBV12-3 or TRBV12-4 with TRBJ1-1, with 7 bases aligning to TRBD1. The specimen sequenced was blood. The sequence was collected from a woman aged 30 to 39 with Graves' ophthalmopathy. The CDR3 loop is CASSLTGPSEAFF. Written as DNA, the CDR3 is TGTGCCAGCAGTTTGACAGGGCCGTCCGAAGCTTTCTTT.